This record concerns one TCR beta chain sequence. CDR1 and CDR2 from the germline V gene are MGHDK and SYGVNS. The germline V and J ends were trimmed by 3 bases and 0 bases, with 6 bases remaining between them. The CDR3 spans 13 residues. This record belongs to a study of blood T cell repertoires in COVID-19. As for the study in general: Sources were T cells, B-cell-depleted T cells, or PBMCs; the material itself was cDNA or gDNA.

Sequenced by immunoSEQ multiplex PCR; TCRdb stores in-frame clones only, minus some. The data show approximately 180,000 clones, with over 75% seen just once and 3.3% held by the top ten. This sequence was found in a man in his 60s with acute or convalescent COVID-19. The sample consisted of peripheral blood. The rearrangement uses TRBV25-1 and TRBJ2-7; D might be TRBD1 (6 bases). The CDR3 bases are TGTGCCAGCAGTGACAGGGGCTCCTACGAGCAGTACTTC. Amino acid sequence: CASSDRGSYEQYF.